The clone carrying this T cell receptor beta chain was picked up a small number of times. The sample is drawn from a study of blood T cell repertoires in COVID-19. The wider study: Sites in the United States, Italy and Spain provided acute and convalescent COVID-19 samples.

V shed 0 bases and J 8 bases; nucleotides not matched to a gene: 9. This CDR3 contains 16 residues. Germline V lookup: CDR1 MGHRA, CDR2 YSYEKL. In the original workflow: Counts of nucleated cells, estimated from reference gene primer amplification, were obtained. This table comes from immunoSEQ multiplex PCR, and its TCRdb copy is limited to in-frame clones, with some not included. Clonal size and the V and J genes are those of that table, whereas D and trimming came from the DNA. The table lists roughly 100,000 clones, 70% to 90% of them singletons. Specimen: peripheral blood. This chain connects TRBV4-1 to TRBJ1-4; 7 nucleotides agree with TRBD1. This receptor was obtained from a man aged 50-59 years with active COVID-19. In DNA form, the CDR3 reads TGCGCCAGCAGCCAAGATAGGGAACAGGGGTACGAAAAACTGTTTTTT. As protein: CASSQDREQGYEKLFF.